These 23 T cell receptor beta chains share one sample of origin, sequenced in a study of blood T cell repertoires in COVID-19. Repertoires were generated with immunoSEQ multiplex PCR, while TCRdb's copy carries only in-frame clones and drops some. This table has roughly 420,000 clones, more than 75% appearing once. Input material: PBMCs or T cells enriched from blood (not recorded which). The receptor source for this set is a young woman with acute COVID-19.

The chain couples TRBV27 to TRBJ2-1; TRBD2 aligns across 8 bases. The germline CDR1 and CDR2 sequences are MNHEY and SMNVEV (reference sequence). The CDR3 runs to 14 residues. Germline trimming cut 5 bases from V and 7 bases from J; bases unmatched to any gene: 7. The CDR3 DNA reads TGTGCCAGCAGTCCCCCCGGGGGGGAGAATGAGCAGTTCTTC. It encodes CASSPPGGENEQFF.

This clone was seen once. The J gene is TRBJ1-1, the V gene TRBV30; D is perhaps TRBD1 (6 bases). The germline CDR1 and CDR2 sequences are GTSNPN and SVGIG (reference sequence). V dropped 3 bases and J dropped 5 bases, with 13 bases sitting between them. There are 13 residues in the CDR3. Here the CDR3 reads CAWSVVRGTEAFF. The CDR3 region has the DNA TGTGCCTGGAGCGTTGTCAGGGGAACTGAAGCTTTCTTT.

The CDR3 bases are TGTGCCAGCAGCTGGGACAGGGGGAGTTACGAGCAGTACTTC. Translating it yields CASSWDRGSYEQYF. V and J are TRBV5-8 and TRBJ2-7; 11 nucleotides line up with TRBD1. The CDR3 runs 14 residues. CDR1 is SGHTS and CDR2 is YDEGEE in the germline V gene. V shed 3 bases and J 4 bases; nucleotides not matched to a gene: 3. Drawing the rest from reference TRBV5-8 and TRBJ2-7, the complete variable domain is EAGVTQSPTHLIKTRGQQATLRCSPISGHTSVYWYQQALGLGLQFLLWYDEGEERNRGNFPPRFSGRQFPNYSSELNVNALELEDSALYLCASSWDRGSYEQYFGPGTRLTVT.

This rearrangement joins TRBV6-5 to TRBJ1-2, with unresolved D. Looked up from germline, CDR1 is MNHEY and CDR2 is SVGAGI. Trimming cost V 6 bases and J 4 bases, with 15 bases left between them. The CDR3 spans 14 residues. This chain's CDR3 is CASSLYGSSYGYTF. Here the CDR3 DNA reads TGTGCCAGCAGCCTATATGGGAGCAGCTATGGCTACACCTTC.

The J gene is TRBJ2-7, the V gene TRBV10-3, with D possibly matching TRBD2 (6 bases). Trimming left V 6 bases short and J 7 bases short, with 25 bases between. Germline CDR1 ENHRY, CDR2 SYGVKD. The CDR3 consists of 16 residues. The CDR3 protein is CAISWSEGTKIVEQYF. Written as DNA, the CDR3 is TGTGCCATCAGCTGGTCGGAGGGAACCAAGATCGTGGAGCAGTACTTC.

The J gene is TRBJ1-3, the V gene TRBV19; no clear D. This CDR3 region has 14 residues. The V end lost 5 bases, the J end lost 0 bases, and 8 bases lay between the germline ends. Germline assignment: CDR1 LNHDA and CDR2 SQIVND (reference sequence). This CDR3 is CASSSVNSGNTIYF. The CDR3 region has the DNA TGTGCCAGTAGTTCGGTTAACTCTGGAAACACCATATATTTT.

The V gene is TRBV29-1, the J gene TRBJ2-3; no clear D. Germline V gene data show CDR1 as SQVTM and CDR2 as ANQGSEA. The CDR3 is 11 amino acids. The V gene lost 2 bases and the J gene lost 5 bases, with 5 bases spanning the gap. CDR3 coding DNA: TGCAGCGTTGAATTCAGAGATACGCAGTATTTT. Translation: CSVEFRDTQYF.

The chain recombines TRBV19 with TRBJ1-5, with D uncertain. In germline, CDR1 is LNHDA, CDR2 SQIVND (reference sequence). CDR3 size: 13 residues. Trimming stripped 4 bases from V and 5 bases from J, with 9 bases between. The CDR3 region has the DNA TGTGCCAGTAGTAATGACGGGTATCAGCCCCAGCATTTT. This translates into CASSNDGYQPQHF.

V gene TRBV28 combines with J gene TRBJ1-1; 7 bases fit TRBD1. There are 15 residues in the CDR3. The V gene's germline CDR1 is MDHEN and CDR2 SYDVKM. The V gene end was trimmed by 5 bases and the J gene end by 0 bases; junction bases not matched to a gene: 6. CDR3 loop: CASSRVGGMNTEAFF. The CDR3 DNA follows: TGTGCCAGCAGTAGGGTAGGGGGCATGAACACTGAAGCTTTCTTT.

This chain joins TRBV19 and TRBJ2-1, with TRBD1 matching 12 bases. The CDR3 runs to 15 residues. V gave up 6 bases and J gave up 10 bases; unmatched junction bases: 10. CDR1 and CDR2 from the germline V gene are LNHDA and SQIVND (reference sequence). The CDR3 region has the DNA TGTGCCAGTAGCCCTTGGGGACAGGGGGCTCGGGAGCAGTTCTTC. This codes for CASSPWGQGAREQFF.

The CDR3 spells CAWSVRQESGYTF. The CDR3 nucleotides read TGTGCCTGGAGTGTTCGCCAGGAAAGTGGCTACACCTTC. The rearrangement joins TRBV30 to TRBJ1-2; unclear D gene. This CDR3 region has 13 residues. CDR1 is GTSNPN, CDR2 SVGIG, per germline (reference sequence). Trimming cost V 0 bases and J 7 bases, with 12 bases left between them.

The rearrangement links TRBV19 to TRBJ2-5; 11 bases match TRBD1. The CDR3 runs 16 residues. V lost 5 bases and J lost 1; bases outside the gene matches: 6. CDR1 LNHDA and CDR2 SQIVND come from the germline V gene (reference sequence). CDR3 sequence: CASSRTGTGGQETQYF. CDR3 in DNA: TGTGCCAGTAGTCGCACGGGGACAGGGGGCCAAGAGACCCAGTACTTC.

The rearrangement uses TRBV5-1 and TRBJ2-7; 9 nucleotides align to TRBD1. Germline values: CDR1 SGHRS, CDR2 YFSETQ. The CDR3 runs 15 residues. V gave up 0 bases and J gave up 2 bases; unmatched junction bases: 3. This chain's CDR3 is CASSLAGTGTYEQYF. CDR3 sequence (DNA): TGCGCCAGCAGCTTGGCGGGGACAGGGACCTACGAGCAGTACTTC. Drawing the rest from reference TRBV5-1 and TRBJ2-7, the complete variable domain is KAGVTQTPRYLIKTRGQQVTLSCSPISGHRSVSWYQQTPGQGLQFLFEYFSETQRNKGNFPGRFSGRQFSNSRSEMNVSTLELGDSALYLCASSLAGTGTYEQYFGPGTRLTVT.

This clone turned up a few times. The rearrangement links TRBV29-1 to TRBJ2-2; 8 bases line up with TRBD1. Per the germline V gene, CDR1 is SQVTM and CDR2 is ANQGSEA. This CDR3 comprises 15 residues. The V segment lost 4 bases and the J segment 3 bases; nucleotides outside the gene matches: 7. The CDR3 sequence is CSVVTGQADTGELFF. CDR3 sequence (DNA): TGCAGCGTTGTGACGGGACAGGCTGACACCGGGGAGCTGTTTTTT.

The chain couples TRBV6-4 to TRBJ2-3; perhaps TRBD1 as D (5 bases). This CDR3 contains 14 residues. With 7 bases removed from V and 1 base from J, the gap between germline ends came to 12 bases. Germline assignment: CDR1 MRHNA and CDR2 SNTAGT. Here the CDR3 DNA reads TGTGCCAGCATTCTAGGGGTGGGCACAGATACGCAGTATTTT. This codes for CASILGVGTDTQYF.

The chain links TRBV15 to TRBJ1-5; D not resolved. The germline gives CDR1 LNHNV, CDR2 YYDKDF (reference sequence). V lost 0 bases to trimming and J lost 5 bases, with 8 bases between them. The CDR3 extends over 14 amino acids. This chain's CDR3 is CATSRDRSDQPQHF. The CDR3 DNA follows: TGTGCCACCAGCAGAGATAGAAGTGATCAGCCCCAGCATTTT.

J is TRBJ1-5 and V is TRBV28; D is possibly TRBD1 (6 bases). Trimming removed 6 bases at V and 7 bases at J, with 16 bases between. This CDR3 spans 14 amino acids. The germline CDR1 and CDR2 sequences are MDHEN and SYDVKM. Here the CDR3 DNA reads TGTGCCAGCAGCCAGGGGAATCTGAGGCAGCCCCAGCATTTT. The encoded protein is CASSQGNLRQPQHF.

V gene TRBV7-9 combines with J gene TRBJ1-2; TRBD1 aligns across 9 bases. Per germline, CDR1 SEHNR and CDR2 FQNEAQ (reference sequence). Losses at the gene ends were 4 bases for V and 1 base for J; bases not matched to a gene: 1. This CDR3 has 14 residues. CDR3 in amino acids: CASSWGQGNYGYTF. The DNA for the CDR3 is TGTGCCAGCAGCTGGGGACAGGGTAACTATGGCTACACCTTC.

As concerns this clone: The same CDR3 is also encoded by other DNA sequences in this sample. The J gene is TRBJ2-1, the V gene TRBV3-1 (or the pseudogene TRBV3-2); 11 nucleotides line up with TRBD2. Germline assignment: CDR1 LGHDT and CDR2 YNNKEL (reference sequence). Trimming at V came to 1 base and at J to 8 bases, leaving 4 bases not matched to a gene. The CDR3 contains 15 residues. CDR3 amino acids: CASSQGLAGGHEQFF. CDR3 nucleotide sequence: TGTGCCAGCAGCCAAGGGCTAGCGGGGGGCCATGAGCAGTTCTTC.

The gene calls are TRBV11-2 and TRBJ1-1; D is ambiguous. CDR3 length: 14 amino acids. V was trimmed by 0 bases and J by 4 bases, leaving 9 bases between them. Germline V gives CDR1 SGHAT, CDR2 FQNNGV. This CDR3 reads CASSLDPRGTEAFF. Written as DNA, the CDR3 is TGTGCCAGCAGCTTAGATCCGCGCGGCACTGAAGCTTTCTTT. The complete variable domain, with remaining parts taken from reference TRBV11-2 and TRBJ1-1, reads EAGVAQSPRYKIIEKRQSVAFWCNPISGHATLYWYQQILGQGPKLLIQFQNNGVVDDSQLPKDRFSAERLKGVDSTLKIQPAKLEDSAVYLCASSLDPRGTEAFFGQGTRLTVV.

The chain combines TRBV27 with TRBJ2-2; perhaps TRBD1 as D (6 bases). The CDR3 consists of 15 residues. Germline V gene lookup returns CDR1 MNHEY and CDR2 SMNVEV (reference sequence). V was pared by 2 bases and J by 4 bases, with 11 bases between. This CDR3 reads CASSLQGFGTGELFF. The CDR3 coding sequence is TGTGCCAGCAGTTTACAGGGGTTCGGCACCGGGGAGCTGTTTTTT.

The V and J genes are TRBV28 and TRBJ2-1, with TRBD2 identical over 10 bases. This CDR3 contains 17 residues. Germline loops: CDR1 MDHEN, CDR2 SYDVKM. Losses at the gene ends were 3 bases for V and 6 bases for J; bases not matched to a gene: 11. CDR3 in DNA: TGTGCCAGCAGTTTGTACGAGCGGGGGGGCCGCGTCAATGAGCAGTTCTTC. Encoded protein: CASSLYERGGRVNEQFF.

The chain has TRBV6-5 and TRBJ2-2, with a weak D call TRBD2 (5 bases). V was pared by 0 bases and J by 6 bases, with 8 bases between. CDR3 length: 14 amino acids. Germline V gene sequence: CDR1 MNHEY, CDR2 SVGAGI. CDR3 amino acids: CASSYSRTAGELFF. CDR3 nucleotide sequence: TGTGCCAGCAGTTACTCGAGGACTGCCGGGGAGCTGTTTTTT.